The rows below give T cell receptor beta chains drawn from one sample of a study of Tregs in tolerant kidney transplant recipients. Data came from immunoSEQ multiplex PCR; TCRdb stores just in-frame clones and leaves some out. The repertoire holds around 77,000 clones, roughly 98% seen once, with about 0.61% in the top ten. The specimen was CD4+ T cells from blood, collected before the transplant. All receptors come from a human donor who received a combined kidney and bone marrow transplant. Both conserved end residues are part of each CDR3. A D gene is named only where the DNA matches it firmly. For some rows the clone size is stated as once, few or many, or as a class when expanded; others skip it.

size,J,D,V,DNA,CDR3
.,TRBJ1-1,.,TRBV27,TGTGCCAGCCGTTCCAGGGCGGACACTGAAGCTTTCTTT,CASRSRADTEAFF
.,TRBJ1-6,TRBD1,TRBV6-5,TGTGCCAGCACAAAACAGGGGGCAACTTCACCCCTCCACTTT,CASTKQGATSPLHF
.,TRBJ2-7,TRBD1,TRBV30,TGTGCCTGGGGAGCGGGGACAGGGGGCAGGGAGCAGTACTTC,CAWGAGTGGREQYF
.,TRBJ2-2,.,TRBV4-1,TGCGCCAGCAGCCAAGAAATGAGAACCGGGGAGCTGTTTTTT,CASSQEMRTGELFF
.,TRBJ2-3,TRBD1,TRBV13,TGTGCCAGCAGCTTAGACAAGGGGGCTTGGACAGATACGCAGTATTTT,CASSLDKGAWTDTQYF
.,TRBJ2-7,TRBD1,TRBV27,TGTGCCAGCAGTTTAAAGGTCGCACAGGGGGAGCAGTACTTC,CASSLKVAQGEQYF
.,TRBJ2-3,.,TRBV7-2,TGTGCCAGCAGCTTTATCGGGTCCACAGATACGCAGTATTTT,CASSFIGSTDTQYF
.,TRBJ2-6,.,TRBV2,TGTGCCAGCACCGGGGTAGTGTTGGGGAAAGGGGCCAACGTCCTGACTTTC,CASTGVVLGKGANVLTF
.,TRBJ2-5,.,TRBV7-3,TGTGCCAGCAGCCCGGGGGGCGGAGAGACCCAGTACTTC,CASSPGGGETQYF
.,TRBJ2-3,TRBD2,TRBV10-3,TGTGCCATTGGACTAGCGGGGCCCAGCACAGATACGCAGTATTTT,CAIGLAGPSTDTQYF
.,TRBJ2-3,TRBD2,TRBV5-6,TGTGCCAGCAGCTTGATCTGGACTAGCGGGGCAGGAACAGATACGCAGTATTTT,CASSLIWTSGAGTDTQYF
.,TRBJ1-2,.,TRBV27,TGTGCCAGCAGCCCTACCAAGGAGCGGGGGCGAGGCTACACCTTC,CASSPTKERGRGYTF
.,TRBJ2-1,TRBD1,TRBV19,TGTGCCAGTAGTACGGACAGGTCCTCCTACAATGAGCAGTTCTTC,CASSTDRSSYNEQFF
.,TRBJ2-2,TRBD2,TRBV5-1,TGCGCCAGCAGCGGGGGACTAGCGGGGGCGGACACCGGGGAGCTGTTTTTT,CASSGGLAGADTGELFF
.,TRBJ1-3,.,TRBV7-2,TGTGCCAGCAGCGATTTCGGACAAGTCTCTGGAAACACCATATATTTT,CASSDFGQVSGNTIYF
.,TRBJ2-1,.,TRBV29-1,TGCAGCGTCGTGGCCGGGGGCTACAATGAGCAGTTCTTC,CSVVAGGYNEQFF
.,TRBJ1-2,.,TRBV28,TGTGCCAGCAGTTTATCCCGGGGAGGGAGAGGCTACACCTTC,CASSLSRGGRGYTF
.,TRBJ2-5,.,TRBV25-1,TGTGCCAGCAGCCCCGGAGTCGAGACCCAGTACTTC,CASSPGVETQYF
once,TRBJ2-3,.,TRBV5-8,TGTGCCAGCAGCTTAAGACAGGGCACAGATACGCAGTATTTT,CASSLRQGTDTQYF
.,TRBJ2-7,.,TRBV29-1,TGCAGCGTTGCCAGTGTTGACGAGCAGTACTTC,CSVASVDEQYF
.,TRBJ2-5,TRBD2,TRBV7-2,TGTGCCAGCAGCTTTGGCGGGGGGCTTACAACAGGTGGGCCCCAGTACTTC,CASSFGGGLTTGGPQYF
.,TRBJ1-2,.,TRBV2,TGTGCCAGCCGACAGAACTATGGCTACACCTTC,CASRQNYGYTF
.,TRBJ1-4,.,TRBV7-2,TGTGCCAGCAGCTTAGCGGACACCATTAATGAAAAACTGTTTTTT,CASSLADTINEKLFF
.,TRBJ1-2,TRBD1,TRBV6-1,TGTGCCAGCACCTCGACAGGGGGGTACTATGGCTACACCTTC,CASTSTGGYYGYTF
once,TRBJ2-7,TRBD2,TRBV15,TGTGCCACCAGCAGAGCTAGCGGGTCAAGCTCCTACGAGCAGTACTTC,CATSRASGSSSYEQYF
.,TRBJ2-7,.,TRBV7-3,TGTGCCAGCAGCCTTGACCCGGGACTTTACTCCGAGCAGTACTTC,CASSLDPGLYSEQYF
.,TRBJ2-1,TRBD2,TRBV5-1,TGCGCCAGCAGCCCCGGGACTAGCGGGAGTATGATCACCAAGCAGTTCTTC,CASSPGTSGSMITKQFF
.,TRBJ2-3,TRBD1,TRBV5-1,TGCGCCAGCAGCCGGACGACAGGGTTTCAGCGAGCCTCTGGTGATACGCAGTATTTT,CASSRTTGFQRASGDTQYF
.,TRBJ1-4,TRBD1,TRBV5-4,TGTGCCAGCAGCTCCCAGGGGGCGCGGCATGAAAAACTGTTTTTT,CASSSQGARHEKLFF
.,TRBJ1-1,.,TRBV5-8,TGTGCCAGCAGCTTGGCAGGCGGGTGGGACACTGAAGCTTTCTTT,CASSLAGGWDTEAFF
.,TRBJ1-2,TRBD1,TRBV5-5,TGTGCCAGCAGGCGGGACAGATCTAACTATGGCTACACCTTC,CASRRDRSNYGYTF
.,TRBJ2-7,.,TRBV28,TGTGCCAGCAGTTTAACTAACTACGAGCAGTACTTC,CASSLTNYEQYF
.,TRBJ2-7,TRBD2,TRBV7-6,TGTGCCAGCAGCTTGTCTAGCGGGAGGTTTTACGAGCAGTACTTC,CASSLSSGRFYEQYF
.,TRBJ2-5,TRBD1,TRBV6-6,TGTGCCAGCAGAAAGGGACAGGGGCAAGAGACCCAGTACTTC,CASRKGQGQETQYF
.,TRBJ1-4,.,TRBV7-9,TGTGCCAGCAGCCCCTGGAGTGCAACTAATGAAAAACTGTTTTTT,CASSPWSATNEKLFF
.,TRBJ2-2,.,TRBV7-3,TGTGCCAGCAGCCGAGGGACATCGAACACCGGGGAGCTGTTTTTT,CASSRGTSNTGELFF
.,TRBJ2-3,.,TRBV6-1,TGTGCCAGCAGGGTTGGCGGGGTTGAGACAGATACGCAGTATTTT,CASRVGGVETDTQYF
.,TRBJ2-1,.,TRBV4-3,TGCGCCAGCAGCCAAGAGGGCTATACCTACAATGAGCAGTTCTTC,CASSQEGYTYNEQFF
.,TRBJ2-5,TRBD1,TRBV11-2,TGTGCCAGCAGCTCCCCGGGACAGCCATTAAAACAGTACTTC,CASSSPGQPLKQYF
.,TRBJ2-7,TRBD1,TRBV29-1,TGCAGCGTTGTACGATGGGGACAGACTTACGAGCAGTACTTC,CSVVRWGQTYEQYF
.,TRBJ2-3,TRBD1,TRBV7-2,TGTGCCAGCAGCTTAGTACAGGGGAATACGCAGTATTTT,CASSLVQGNTQYF
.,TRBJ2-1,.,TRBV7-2,TGTGCCAGCAGCTTAGCGGGGGCGCCCTTCCCGTTCTTC,CASSLAGAPFPFF
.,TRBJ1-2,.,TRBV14,TGTGCCAGCAGCCGCCGGACAGTCTATGGCTACACCTTC,CASSRRTVYGYTF
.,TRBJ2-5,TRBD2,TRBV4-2,TGTGCCAGCAGCCCTGGGGCGGGAGGGCCGGAAGAGACCCAGTACTTC,CASSPGAGGPEETQYF
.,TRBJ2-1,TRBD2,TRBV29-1,TGCAGCGTTGAGACTAGCGGGGTCTACAATGAGCAGTTCTTC,CSVETSGVYNEQFF
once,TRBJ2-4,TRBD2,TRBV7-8,TGTGCCAGCAGCCCAATCCGGGGACTAGCGGGAGAGAGGTCCAAAAACATTCAGTACTTC,CASSPIRGLAGERSKNIQYF
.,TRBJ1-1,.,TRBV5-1,TGCGCCAGCAGCTTGGACAGGATGAACACTGAAGCTTTCTTT,CASSLDRMNTEAFF
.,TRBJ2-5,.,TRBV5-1,TGCGCCAGCAGCTTGGCCGGTATGACAGAAGAGACCCAGTACTTC,CASSLAGMTEETQYF
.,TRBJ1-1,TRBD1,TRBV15,TGTGCCACCAGCAGAGATATAGGGACAGGGCCCACTGAAGCTTTCTTT,CATSRDIGTGPTEAFF
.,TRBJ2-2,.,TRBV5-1,TGCGCCAGCAGCTTGGGTCCGGGAGCAGGCACCGGGGAGCTGTTTTTT,CASSLGPGAGTGELFF
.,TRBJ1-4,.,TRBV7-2,TGTGCCAGCAGCTTATTTGGTCCTATCTATAAACTGTTTTTT,CASSLFGPIYKLFF
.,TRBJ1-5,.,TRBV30,TGTGCCTGGAGTTGGACAGTGAATCAGCCCCAGCATTTT,CAWSWTVNQPQHF
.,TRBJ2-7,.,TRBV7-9,TGTGCCAGCAGCTCCGGGTCGAGGGAGCAGTACTTC,CASSSGSREQYF